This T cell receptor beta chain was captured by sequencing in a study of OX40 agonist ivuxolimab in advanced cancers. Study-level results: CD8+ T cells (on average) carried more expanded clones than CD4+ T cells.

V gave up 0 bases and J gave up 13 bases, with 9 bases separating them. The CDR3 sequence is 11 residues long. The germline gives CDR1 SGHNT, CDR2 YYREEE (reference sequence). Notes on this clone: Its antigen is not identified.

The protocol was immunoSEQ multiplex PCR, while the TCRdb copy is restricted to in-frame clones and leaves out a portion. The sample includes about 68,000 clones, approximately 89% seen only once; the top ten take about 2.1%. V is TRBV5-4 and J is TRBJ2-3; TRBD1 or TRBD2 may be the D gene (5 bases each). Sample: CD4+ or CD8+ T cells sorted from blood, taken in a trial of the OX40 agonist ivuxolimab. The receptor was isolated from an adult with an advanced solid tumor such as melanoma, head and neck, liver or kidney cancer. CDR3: CASSLGDRKYF. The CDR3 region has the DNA TGTGCCAGCAGCTTGGGGGACCGGAAGTATTTT.